Sequencing of this T cell receptor (beta chain) was carried out in a study of cytomegalovirus exposure and HLA in healthy donors. A remark on this clone: Antigen specificity is unknown.

The PCR used 60 Vbeta and 13 Jbeta primers. The assay was immunoSEQ multiplex PCR, and TCRdb's table has in-frame clones only and misses some. In the table there are just under 150,000 clones, over 75% of which are singletons. Whole-study findings and limits: Most TCR sequences proved rare, with some public TCRs found in many donors. Analyses of presence/absence relied on an assumption of roughly uniform sequencing depth across donors.

This TCR derives from a woman in her 30s in good health and CMV-seronegative. The sequenced sample was PBMCs.

Here the CDR3 reads CASSNWYEQYF. Here the CDR3 DNA reads TGTGCCAGCAGTAACTGGTACGAGCAGTACTTC. The chain couples TRBV2 to TRBJ2-7, with D hard to call. The CDR3 has 11 residues. The V end was cut by 5 bases, the J end by 4 bases, with 6 bases between. In germline, CDR1 is SNHLY, CDR2 FYNNEI.